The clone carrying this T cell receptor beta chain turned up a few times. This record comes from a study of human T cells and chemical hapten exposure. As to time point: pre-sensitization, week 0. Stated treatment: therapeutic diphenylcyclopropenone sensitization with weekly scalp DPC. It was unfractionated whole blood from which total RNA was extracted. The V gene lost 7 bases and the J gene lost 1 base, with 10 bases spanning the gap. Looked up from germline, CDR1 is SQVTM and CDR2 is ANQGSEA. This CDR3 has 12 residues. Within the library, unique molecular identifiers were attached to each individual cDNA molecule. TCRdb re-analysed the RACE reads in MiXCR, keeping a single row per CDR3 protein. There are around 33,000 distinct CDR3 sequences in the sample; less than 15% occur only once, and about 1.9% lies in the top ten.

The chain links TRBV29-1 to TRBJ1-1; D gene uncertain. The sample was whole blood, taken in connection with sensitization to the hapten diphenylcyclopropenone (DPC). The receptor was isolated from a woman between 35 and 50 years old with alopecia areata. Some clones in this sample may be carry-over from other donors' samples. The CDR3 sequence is CSGRYPNTEAFF. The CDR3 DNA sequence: TGCAGCGGAAGGTACCCGAACACTGAAGCTTTCTTT.